The present entry profiles one TCR beta chain with its context. No antigen is known for it. Specified time point: blood from clinic visit 5 months post-surgery; TSC patient then seizure free. Surgery cases with the highest brain T cell transcript signatures were chosen for sequencing. These data originate in a study of brain T cells in children with intractable seizures. The length of the CDR3 is 14 residues. Germline V lookup: CDR1 GTSNPN, CDR2 SVGIG (reference sequence). With V trimmed by 3 bases and J by 2 bases, 4 bases remained unmatched. Study-level points and caveats: HCMV serostatus was not known, and viral specificity came from CDR3 similarity only.

The repertoire was sequenced with immunoSEQ multiplex PCR; TCRdb's copy has only in-frame clones and lacks some. The sample carries hundreds of thousands of clones, nearly 95% recorded once. Sequenced here: peripheral blood, sampled 5 to 6 months after surgery. This chain links TRBV30 with TRBJ1-2; 9 bases fit TRBD1. This receptor was identified in a boy younger than two with tuberous sclerosis and intractable seizures. The CDR3 DNA is TGTGCCTGGAGCACGGACAGGGGAAACTATGGCTACACCTTC. The encoded protein is CAWSTDRGNYGYTF.